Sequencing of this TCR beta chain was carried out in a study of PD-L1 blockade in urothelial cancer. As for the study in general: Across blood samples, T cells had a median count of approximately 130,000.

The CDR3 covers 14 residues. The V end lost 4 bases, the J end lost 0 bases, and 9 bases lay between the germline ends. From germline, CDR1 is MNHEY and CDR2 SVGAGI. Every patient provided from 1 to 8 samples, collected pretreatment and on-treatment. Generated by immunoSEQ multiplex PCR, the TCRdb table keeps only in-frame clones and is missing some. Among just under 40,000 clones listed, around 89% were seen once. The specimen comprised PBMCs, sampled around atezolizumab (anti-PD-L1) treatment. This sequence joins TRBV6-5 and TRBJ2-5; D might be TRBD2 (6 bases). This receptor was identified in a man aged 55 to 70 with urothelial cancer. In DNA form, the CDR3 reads TGTGCCAGCAGTTTGGGGACTCACCAAGAGACCCAGTACTTC. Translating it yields CASSLGTHQETQYF.